The rows below give T cell receptor beta chains drawn from one sample of a study of cytomegalovirus exposure and HLA in healthy donors. Generated by immunoSEQ multiplex PCR, the TCRdb table keeps only in-frame clones and is missing some. The table shows some 250,000 clones, with about four fifths occurring only once. Sequencing input: PBMCs. The receptors stem from a woman aged 40 to 49 in good health and CMV-seropositive. Each CDR3 is given with its conserved first and last residue. D genes are given only for firm matches. Expanded clones are given a class, and other clones once, few, many or no size at all.

v_call: TRBV18; j_call: TRBJ1-3; d_call: NA; clone_size: NA; cdr3_aa: CASSLAKPHPGHPSAIYF; cdr3_nt: TGTGCCAGCTCACTAGCGAAACCTCATCCGGGACACCCAAGCGCCATATATTTT
v_call: TRBV30; j_call: TRBJ1-6; d_call: TRBD1; clone_size: NA; cdr3_aa: CAWALGQGYNSPLHF; cdr3_nt: TGTGCCTGGGCCCTTGGACAGGGCTATAATTCACCCCTCCACTTT
v_call: TRBV18; j_call: TRBJ1-1; d_call: TRBD1; clone_size: NA; cdr3_aa: CASSSGQGNEAFF; cdr3_nt: TGTGCCAGCTCATCTGGACAGGGAAATGAAGCTTTCTTT
v_call: TRBV5-1; j_call: TRBJ2-5; d_call: NA; clone_size: NA; cdr3_aa: CASSLLMETQYF; cdr3_nt: TGCGCCAGCAGCTTGCTTATGGAGACCCAGTACTTC
v_call: TRBV25-1; j_call: TRBJ1-1; d_call: NA; clone_size: NA; cdr3_aa: CASSRGGYTEAFF; cdr3_nt: TGTGCCAGCAGTCGAGGAGGGTACACTGAAGCTTTCTTT
v_call: TRBV7-8; j_call: TRBJ1-2; d_call: NA; clone_size: NA; cdr3_aa: CASSLARGGYGYTF; cdr3_nt: TGTGCCAGCAGCTTAGCGCGGGGCGGGTATGGCTACACCTTC
v_call: TRBV29-1; j_call: TRBJ1-2; d_call: TRBD1; clone_size: few; cdr3_aa: CSVEALGRGLGYTF; cdr3_nt: TGCAGCGTTGAAGCCCTCGGAAGGGGGCTAGGCTACACCTTC
v_call: TRBV19; j_call: TRBJ1-1; d_call: NA; clone_size: NA; cdr3_aa: CASTLTENTEAFF; cdr3_nt: TGTGCCAGTACCCTCACTGAGAACACTGAAGCTTTCTTT
v_call: TRBV4-1; j_call: TRBJ2-3; d_call: TRBD2; clone_size: few; cdr3_aa: CASSPILRLAGAADTQYF; cdr3_nt: TGCGCCAGCAGCCCCATCCTTCGACTAGCGGGAGCGGCAGATACGCAGTATTTT
v_call: TRBV5-8; j_call: TRBJ1-5; d_call: TRBD1; clone_size: NA; cdr3_aa: CASPRDRGSLSNQPQHF; cdr3_nt: TGTGCCAGCCCCCGGGACAGGGGGTCCCTTAGCAATCAGCCCCAGCATTTT
v_call: TRBV18; j_call: TRBJ1-1; d_call: NA; clone_size: NA; cdr3_aa: CASSPPNPGGSEAFF; cdr3_nt: TGTGCCAGCTCACCACCGAACCCCGGGGGGTCTGAAGCTTTCTTT